A single sample is the source of the 12 T cell receptor beta chains below, sequenced in a study of blood T cell repertoires in COVID-19. Clones were sequenced by immunoSEQ multiplex PCR, and TCRdb holds only the in-frame ones, with some missing. Among 310,000 or so clones, around nine tenths were seen once, and the ten largest hold roughly 8.9%. The sequenced sample was PBMCs or T cells enriched from blood (not recorded which). These receptors were collected from a woman aged 35 to 49 who had recovered from COVID-19.

The chain joins TRBV19 to TRBJ2-7, with 9 nucleotides matching TRBD1. Germline V gene sequence: CDR1 LNHDA, CDR2 SQIVND (reference sequence). Trimming took 8 bases from V and 4 from J; bases not matched to a gene: 9. The CDR3 loop spans 14 amino acids. The CDR3: CASSPGQGAYEQYF. The CDR3 nucleotides are TGTGCCAGTTCCCCGGGACAGGGTGCTTACGAGCAGTACTTC.

The CDR3 loop is CASSPIGLAGATGELFF. For the CDR3, the DNA is TGTGCCAGCAGCCCTATAGGACTAGCGGGGGCCACCGGGGAGCTGTTTTTT. The rearrangement uses TRBV5-4 and TRBJ2-2; the match to TRBD2 covers 13 bases. The CDR3 runs to 17 residues. V was clipped by 4 bases and J by 4 bases; unmatched bases: 7. Germline V gene lookup returns CDR1 SGHNT and CDR2 YYREEE (reference sequence).

This rearrangement joins TRBV11-3 to TRBJ2-6; D gene uncertain. CDR1 is SGHNT and CDR2 is YENEEA in the germline V gene. The CDR3 totals 15 residues. V lost 3 bases and J lost 0, with 6 bases in between. The CDR3 bases are TGTGCCAGCAGCTTCCGGAGCTCTGGGGCCAACGTCCTGACTTTC. Translating gives CASSFRSSGANVLTF.

The rearrangement links TRBV24-1 to TRBJ2-5; 11 bases are shared with TRBD1. V trimming: 9 bases; J trimming: 5 bases; junction bases outside the gene matches: 4. The V gene's germline CDR1 is KGHDR and CDR2 SFDVKD. The CDR3 length is 13 residues. CDR3 loop: CATARDRGETQYF. The CDR3 coding sequence is TGTGCCACCGCCCGGGACAGGGGGGAGACCCAGTACTTC.

This clone occurred once. The J gene is TRBJ1-6, the V gene TRBV19; 7 positions agree with TRBD1. The germline V gene encodes CDR1 LNHDA and CDR2 SQIVND (reference sequence). V was pared by 10 bases and J by 6 bases, with 6 bases of the junction left unmatched. CDR3 length equals 13 residues. The CDR3 here is CATHRDSNSPLHF. The CDR3 bases are TGTGCCACCCACCGGGACAGTAATTCACCCCTCCACTTT.

The J gene is TRBJ1-2, the V gene TRBV10-2; TRBD1 aligns across 7 bases. Germline-derived CDR1 and CDR2 are WSHSY and SAAADI. V lost 8 bases, J lost 5 bases, and 5 bases stayed unmatched. The CDR3 totals 12 residues. In nucleotides, the CDR3 is TGCGCCAGCCCTGACAGGGAGTATGGCTACACCTTC. Amino acids: CASPDREYGYTF.

The chain uses TRBV29-1 and TRBJ2-2; no clear D. V lost 6 bases and J lost 3, with 8 bases in between. This CDR3 region has 12 residues. The V gene's germline CDR1 is SQVTM and CDR2 ANQGSEA. The DNA of the CDR3 is TGCAGCGTCTACAGTGACACCGGGGAGCTGTTTTTT. Translating gives CSVYSDTGELFF.

The chain carries TRBV5-1 and TRBJ2-3, with TRBD1 identical over 9 bases. The junction had 13 bases not matched to a gene; V was cut back by 4 bases and J by 4 bases. The germline gives CDR1 SGHRS, CDR2 YFSETQ. This CDR3 is 17 amino acids long. The CDR3 spells CASSPSYLGQGADTQYF. The DNA for the CDR3 is TGCGCCAGCAGCCCTAGCTATTTGGGACAGGGCGCAGATACGCAGTATTTT.

This chain links TRBV3-1 (or the pseudogene TRBV3-2) with TRBJ1-5; no clear D gene. CDR3 length equals 14 residues. CDR1 and CDR2 from the germline V gene are LGHDT and YNNKEL (reference sequence). Trimming took off 3 bases at V and 5 bases at J, with 11 bases between the two ends. CDR3 bases: TGTGCCAGCAGCCACGGGTACGGGGATCAGCCCCAGCATTTT. It encodes CASSHGYGDQPQHF.

As DNA, the CDR3 is TGTGCCAGCAGCTTATACCCACAAGAAGAGGATGAAAAACTGTTTTTT. It encodes CASSLYPQEEDEKLFF. The rearrangement links TRBV7-8 to TRBJ1-4; D not certain. The germline V gene encodes CDR1 SGHVS and CDR2 FQNEAQ. CDR3 length: 16 amino acids. With 2 bases removed from V and 6 bases from J, the gap between germline ends came to 16 bases. The variable domain in full, with the rest retrieved from reference TRBV7-8 and TRBJ1-4, is GAGVSQSPRYKVAKRGQDVALRCDPISGHVSLFWYQQALGQGPEFLTYFQNEAQLDKSGLPSDRFFAERPEGSVSTLKIQRTQQEDSAVYLCASSLYPQEEDEKLFFGSGTQLSVL.

The CDR3 sequence is CAWDRVDGNTIYF. For the CDR3, the DNA is TGTGCCTGGGACAGGGTAGATGGAAACACCATATATTTT. V gene TRBV30 combines with J gene TRBJ1-3, with 7 bases matching TRBD1. The ends lost 5 bases at V and 3 bases at J; junction bases unmatched: 4. Per germline, CDR1 GTSNPN and CDR2 SVGIG (reference sequence). The length of the CDR3 is 13 residues. Looking up the rest from reference TRBV30 and TRBJ1-3 gives the full variable domain: SQTIHQWPATLVQPVGSPLSLECTVEGTSNPNLYWYRQAAGRGLQLLFYSVGIGQISSEVPQNLSASRPQDRQFILSSKKLLLSDSGFYLCAWDRVDGNTIYFGEGSWLTVV.

This sequence joins TRBV2 and TRBJ2-6; 7 nucleotides align to TRBD1. The CDR3 covers 14 residues. Per the germline V gene, CDR1 is SNHLY and CDR2 is FYNNEI. V lost 8 bases, J lost 9 bases, and 10 bases stayed unmatched. CDR3 in amino acids: CASWGQRFINVLTF. CDR3 nucleotides: TGTGCCAGCTGGGGACAGAGGTTTATCAACGTCCTGACTTTC.